Here is one T cell receptor (beta chain) with its context. This clone appeared a few times. Its antigen specificity is not known. Base qualities were left out, and no much larger clone turns up one base away. The entry originates in a study of CD8+ T cells in alopecia areata (dated by TCRdb to 2016 to 2019). For context, the study as a whole: Treated patients were enrolled in an open-label pilot trial of oral tofacitinib, 5 to 10 mg twice daily, for moderate-to-severe alopecia areata. Tofacitinib was given for 6 to 18 months, followed by 6 months of follow-up off drug to assess delayed response and recurrence. immunoSEQ multiplex PCR using 35 Vbeta forward primers and 13 Jbeta reverse primers was used to amplify TCRbeta CDR3 regions. On the human side, TCRbeta sequencing was run on scalp tissue and on sorted CD4+ and CD8+ peripheral blood T cells from healthy controls and from alopecia areata patients with either patchy or totalis/universalis disease. To study T cell clonal expansion in alopecia areata, the researchers applied high-throughput TCRbeta sequencing to both the C3H/HeJ mouse model and human patients. RNA was obtained with the PAXgene miRNA kit for fixed scalp, the miRNeasy kit for PBMCs, and the RNeasy kit for mouse skin. Scalp clonality was compared across normal scalp (n=4), patchy alopecia areata scalp (n=8), and alopecia totalis/universalis scalp (n=8). For the treated patients, the SALT score, which quantifies what percentage of scalp surface area is affected, served as the measure of disease severity. Patients on tofacitinib were biopsied at baseline and after 4 and 24 weeks of treatment, and several of the patients also had a later scalp biopsy. Findings and caveats that apply to the study as a whole: Unlike mouse skin, which is dominated by gammadelta T cells, normal human skin has resident alphabeta T cells that are also sequenced, and this complicates analysis of the scalp TCR repertoire. Many expanded lesional clones persisted in scalp and blood during tofacitinib treatment, which may partly explain relapse after stopping treatment. Higher clonality and more expanded CD8+ clones were observed in lesional scalp than in normal scalp, particularly in alopecia totalis/universalis, a finding suggestive of antigenic drive. Compared with mice, TCR sequences shared between patients were less clear, possibly partly because of HLA diversity across the patient population. Scalp clonality and the number of expanded CD8+ clones among the top 100 scalp clones were significantly decreased by tofacitinib. Because the treated cohort was small and included a single nonresponder, larger studies are needed to assess links between baseline CD8+ expansion and response.

Library preparation used the immunoSEQ multiplex PCR assay. To provide template for TCR sequencing, every sample had RNA extracted and reverse transcribed into cDNA. First-strand cDNA was synthesized with SuperScript III using a 2:1 mix of oligo-dT and random hexamers. A synthetic immune receptor repertoire was used to gauge amplification bias, and whatever bias remained was removed computationally. The paper's processing steps were these. After raw reads were preprocessed to remove errors, the CDR3 was defined following IMGT conventions as running from the conserved cysteine to phenylalanine. Clonality was calculated as 1 minus Shannon entropy normalized by log2 of the number of productive unique TCRs. CD4 or CD8 identity of scalp clones was inferred by cross-referencing scalp TCRbeta sequences with sorted blood CD4 and CD8 repertoires. TCRdb mirrors the immuneACCESS table, restricted to in-frame sequences. Some clones are absent from its copies; in checked studies, under half trace to an unresolved V gene, and the reason for the others is unknown. V, J and clone size are those of that table, while D and trimming were read from the DNA. A total of around 290,000 clones appear in this sample, roughly 64% of them only once. The ten most abundant clones make up under 2% of the sample.

The label giving this sample's time point can be read as: 20 to 30 weeks on oral tofacitinib. The treatment or condition label for this specimen denotes: oral pan-JAK inhibitor, 5-10 mg twice daily. Peripheral blood and lesional scalp punch biopsies were obtained from patients with alopecia areata. After PBMCs were isolated by density centrifugation and stained for CD3, CD4 and CD8, a FACSAria was used to sort CD4+ and CD8+ T cells. In the germline V gene, CDR1 corresponds to MGHDK and CDR2 to SYGVNS. The CDR3 has 16 amino acids, counting the end cysteine and phenylalanine. The sequence is cut down to CDR3 DNA, 48 bases in frame from base 1. Trimmed from V: 2 bases; trimmed from J: 2 bases; junction bases lacking a gene match: 6.

This material consisted of CD4+ T cells sorted from blood, taken at week 24, from a patient treated with tofacitinib. In this chain, TRBV25-1 is recombined with TRBJ2-1; 7 bases in between match TRBD1. The sequence was collected from a human donor with alopecia areata. The DNA sequence reads TGTGCCAGCAGTGAACCGGGACAGTTAGCCTACAATGAGCAGTTCTTC. Translation gives CASSEPGQLAYNEQFF.